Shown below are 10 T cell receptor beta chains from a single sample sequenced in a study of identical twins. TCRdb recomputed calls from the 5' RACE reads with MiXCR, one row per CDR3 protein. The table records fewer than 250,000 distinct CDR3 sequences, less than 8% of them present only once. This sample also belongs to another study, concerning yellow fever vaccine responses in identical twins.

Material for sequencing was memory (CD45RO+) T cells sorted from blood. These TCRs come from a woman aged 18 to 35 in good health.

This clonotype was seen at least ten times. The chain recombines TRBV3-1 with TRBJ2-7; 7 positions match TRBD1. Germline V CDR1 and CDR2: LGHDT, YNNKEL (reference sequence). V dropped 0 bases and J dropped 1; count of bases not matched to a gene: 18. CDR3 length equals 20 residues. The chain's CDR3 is CASSQEGRAYVDRVSYEQYF. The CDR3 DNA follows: TGTGCCAGCAGCCAAGAGGGTCGTGCGTACGTAGACAGGGTGTCCTACGAGCAGTACTTC.

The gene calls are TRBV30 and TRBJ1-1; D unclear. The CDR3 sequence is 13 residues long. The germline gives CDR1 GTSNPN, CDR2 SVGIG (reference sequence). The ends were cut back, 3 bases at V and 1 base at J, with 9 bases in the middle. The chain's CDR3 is CAWSHRKNTEAFF. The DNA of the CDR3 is TGTGCCTGGAGCCACCGGAAGAACACTGAAGCTTTCTTT.

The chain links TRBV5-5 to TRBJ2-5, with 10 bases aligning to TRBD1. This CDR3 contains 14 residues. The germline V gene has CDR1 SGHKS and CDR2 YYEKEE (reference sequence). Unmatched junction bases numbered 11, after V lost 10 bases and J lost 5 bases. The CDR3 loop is CASRQGAIEETQYF. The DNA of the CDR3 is TGTGCCTCCCGACAGGGGGCGATCGAGGAGACCCAGTACTTC.

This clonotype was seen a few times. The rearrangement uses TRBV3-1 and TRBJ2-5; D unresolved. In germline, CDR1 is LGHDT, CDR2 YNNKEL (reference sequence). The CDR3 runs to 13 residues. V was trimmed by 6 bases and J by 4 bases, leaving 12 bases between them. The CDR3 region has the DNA TGTGCCAGCAGGGACCAATGGGGAGAGACCCAGTACTTC. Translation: CASRDQWGETQYF.

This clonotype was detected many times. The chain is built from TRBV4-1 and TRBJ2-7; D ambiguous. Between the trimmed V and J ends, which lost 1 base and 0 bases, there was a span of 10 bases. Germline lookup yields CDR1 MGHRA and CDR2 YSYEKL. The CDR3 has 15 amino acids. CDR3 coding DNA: TGCGCCAGCAGCCAAGTTTTGGCGAGCTCCTACGAGCAGTACTTC. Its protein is CASSQVLASSYEQYF.

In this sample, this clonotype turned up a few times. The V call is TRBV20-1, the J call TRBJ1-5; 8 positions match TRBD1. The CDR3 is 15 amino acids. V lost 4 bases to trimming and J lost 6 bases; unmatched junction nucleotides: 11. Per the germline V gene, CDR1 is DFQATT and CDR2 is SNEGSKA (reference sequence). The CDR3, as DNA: TGCAGTGCTAAGGGGGCGGGACAGGACAGTCAGCCCCAGCATTTT. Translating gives CSAKGAGQDSQPQHF.

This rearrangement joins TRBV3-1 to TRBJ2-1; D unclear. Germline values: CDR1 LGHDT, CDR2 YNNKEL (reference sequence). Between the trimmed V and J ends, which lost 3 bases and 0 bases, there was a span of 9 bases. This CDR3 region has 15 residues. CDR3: CASSQKYSSYNEQFF. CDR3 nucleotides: TGTGCCAGCAGCCAGAAGTACAGCTCCTACAATGAGCAGTTCTTC.

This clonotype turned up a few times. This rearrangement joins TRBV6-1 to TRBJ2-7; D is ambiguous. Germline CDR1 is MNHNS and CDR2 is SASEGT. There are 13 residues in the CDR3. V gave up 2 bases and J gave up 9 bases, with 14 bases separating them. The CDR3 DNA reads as TGTGCCAGCAGTGAAAATACAGCTTGGGGGCAGTACTTC. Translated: CASSENTAWGQYF.

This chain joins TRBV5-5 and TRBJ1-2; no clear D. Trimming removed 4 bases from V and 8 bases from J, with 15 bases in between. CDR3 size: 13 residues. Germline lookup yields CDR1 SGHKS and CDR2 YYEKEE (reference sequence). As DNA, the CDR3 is TGTGCCAGCAGCCCTCAGCTTGTTGGAGGCTACACCTTC. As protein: CASSPQLVGGYTF.

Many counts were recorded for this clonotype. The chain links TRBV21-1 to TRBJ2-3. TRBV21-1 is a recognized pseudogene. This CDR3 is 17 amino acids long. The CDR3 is CASSKVREMTSTDTQYF. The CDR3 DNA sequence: TGTGCCAGCAGCAAAGTGCGCGAGATGACTAGCACAGATACGCAGTATTTT.